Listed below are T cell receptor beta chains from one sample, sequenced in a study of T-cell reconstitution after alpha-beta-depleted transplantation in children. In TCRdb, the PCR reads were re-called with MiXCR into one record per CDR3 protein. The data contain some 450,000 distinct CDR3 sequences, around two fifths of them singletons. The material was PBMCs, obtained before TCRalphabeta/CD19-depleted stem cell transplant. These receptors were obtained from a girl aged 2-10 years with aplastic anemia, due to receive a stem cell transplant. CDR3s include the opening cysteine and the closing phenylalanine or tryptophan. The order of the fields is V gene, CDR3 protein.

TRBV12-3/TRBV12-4 CASSSDRGRWSPLHF
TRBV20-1 CSARDQDLADIQYF
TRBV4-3 CASSPMTHGVGSYNEQFF
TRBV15 CATRAGTELLTDTQYF
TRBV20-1 CSARGRQIGYEQFF
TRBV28 CASSQPGPIQFF
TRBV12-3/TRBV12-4 CASSRGSEKLFF
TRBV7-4 CASSLNPGQGAIGYTF
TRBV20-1 CSASHFAGTASVNEQFF
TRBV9 CASSGIRREGGYTF
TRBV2 CASRGTDRGSQPQHF
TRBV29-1 CSVGVAGVSYEQYF
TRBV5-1 CASSLGGPQADGYTF
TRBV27 CASSLSFLPAGGYEQYF
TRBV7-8 CASSLGLGQGPGNTIYF
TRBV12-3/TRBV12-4 CASSLGLWVYNEQFF
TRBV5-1 CASSYQGDSTEAFF
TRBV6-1 CASGQGLTYEQYF
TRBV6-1 CASSPLTTSAYEQYF
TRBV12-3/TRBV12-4 CASTREAGGQFF
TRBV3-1 CASSRGLSQPYNEQFF
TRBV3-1 CASSQFSPGSSYNEQFF
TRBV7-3 CASSVLAGVASNEQFF
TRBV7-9 CASSRPDGRSGNTIYF
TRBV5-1 CASSGQGIGTEAFF
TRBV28 CASDLTGSDTQYF
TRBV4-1 CASSHATGGNQPQHF
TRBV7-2 CASSQDYLTDTQYF
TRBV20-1 CSARDGGRDTQYF
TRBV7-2 CASSFRTSGDTQYF
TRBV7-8 CASSLDGSGNQPQHF
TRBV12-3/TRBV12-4 CASSPLTGSSYNEQFF
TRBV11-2 CASSRQRGDDWDEQFF
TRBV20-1 CSARDYVTGPSYEQYF
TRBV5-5 CACSGGANTGELFF
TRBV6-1 CASSPGGINEQFF
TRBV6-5 CASRTSSYEQYF
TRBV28 CASSLVDVNQPQHF
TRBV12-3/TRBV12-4 CASSHRDPWRDTQYF
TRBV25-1 CASSENRGGSEAFF
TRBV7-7 CASSFGGRQETQYF
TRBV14 CASSQLRVTDTQYF
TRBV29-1 CSVRGQDSYGYTF
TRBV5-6 CASSLPYNEQFF
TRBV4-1 CASSHHSGEQFF
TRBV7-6 CASSLTFGGGPGSTDTQYF
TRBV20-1 CSARDRALGELFF
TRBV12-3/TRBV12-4 CASSPSGSDIQYF
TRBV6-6 CASRADRFGEQYF
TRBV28 CASSSFGMSYNEQFF
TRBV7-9 CASSLALSNTDTQYF
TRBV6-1 CASRPSGPNTGELFF
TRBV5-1 CASREGSSYNEQFF
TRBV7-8 CASSLQGGTYTDTQYF
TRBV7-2 CASSQGPIPGNEQFF
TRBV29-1 CTGTSGSSNTGELFF
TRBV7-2 CASSRPPGTDTQYF
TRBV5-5 CASSDPGGIPGETQYF
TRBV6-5 CASSTTSGLLYEQYF
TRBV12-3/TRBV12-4 CASSSPGQGYGDTF